A single sample gave rise to the 13 T cell receptor beta chains below, sequenced in a study of CD8+CD57+ T cells in acquired aplastic anemia. Profiling of TCR beta VDJ combinations and CDR3 sequences used genomic DNA as template. One entry per CDR3 protein results from TCRdb running MiXCR on the reads. Of 150,000 to 200,000 distinct CDR3 sequences listed, about three fifths are singletons. Sequencing was done on a sample of sorted CD4+, CD8+, or CD8+CD57+ T cells (not recorded which) from PBMCs. The source is a human donor with severe aplastic anemia or a healthy control (not recorded which).

The rearrangement uses TRBV5-8 and TRBJ2-7; 7 nucleotides line up with TRBD1. Germline CDR1 SGHTS, CDR2 YDEGEE. V shed 4 bases and J 2 bases; nucleotides not matched to a gene: 3. This CDR3 contains 13 residues. CDR3 sequence: CASSGGQAYEQYF. CDR3 nucleotide sequence: TGTGCCAGCAGCGGTGGACAGGCCTACGAGCAGTACTTC.

This chain connects TRBV7-9 to TRBJ2-7; 7 positions match TRBD1. The length of the CDR3 is 16 residues. J lost 1 base, V lost 4 bases, and 10 bases had no gene match. Per the germline V gene, CDR1 is SEHNR and CDR2 is FQNEAQ (reference sequence). The CDR3 DNA reads TGTGCCAGCAGCTCGCTAACAGGGGCCCAATCCTACGAGCAGTACTTC. Translated, it gives CASSSLTGAQSYEQYF.

This clonotype was counted ten times or more. The V call is TRBV4-3, the J call TRBJ2-3; TRBD2 aligns across 13 bases. Per germline, CDR1 LGHNA and CDR2 YSLEER. V gave up 0 bases and J gave up 4 bases; unmatched junction bases: 4. CDR3 length equals 17 residues. CDR3: CASSQELAGGPSDTQYF. The CDR3 DNA follows: TGCGCCAGCAGCCAAGAACTAGCGGGGGGGCCGTCAGATACGCAGTATTTT.

CDR3 loop: CASRDSTSYSPLHF. CDR3 sequence (DNA): TGTGCCAGCCGGGACAGTACGTCATATTCACCCCTCCACTTT. The rearrangement uses TRBV7-2 and TRBJ1-6, with 7 nucleotides matching TRBD1. CDR3 size: 14 residues. Germline trimming cut 8 bases from V and 8 bases from J; bases unmatched to any gene: 9. Germline V lookup: CDR1 SGHTA, CDR2 FQGNSA. The whole variable domain, filled in from reference TRBV7-2 and TRBJ1-6, reads GAGVSQSPSNKVTEKGKDVELRCDPISGHTALYWYRQSLGQGLEFLIYFQGNSAPDKSGLPSDRFSAERTGGSVSTLTIQRTQQEDSAVYLCASRDSTSYSPLHFGNGTRLTVT.

The chain employs TRBV7-9 and TRBJ2-1; D gene uncertain. CDR3 length: 11 amino acids. Germline V gene data show CDR1 as SEHNR and CDR2 as FQNEAQ (reference sequence). The V end lost 5 bases, the J end lost 10 bases, and 9 bases lay between the germline ends. Here the CDR3 reads CASSQLLEQFF. The CDR3, as DNA: TGTGCCAGCAGCCAACTACTGGAGCAGTTCTTC.

In its sample, this clonotype was seen a few times. V and J are TRBV20-1 and TRBJ1-2, with D possibly being TRBD1 (5 bases). Germline V gene data show CDR1 as DFQATT and CDR2 as SNEGSKA (reference sequence). The CDR3 contains 13 residues. V lost 2 bases and J lost 7, with 14 bases in between. The CDR3 loop is CSARPLRGFGYTF. The CDR3 DNA sequence: TGCAGTGCTAGACCACTGAGGGGTTTTGGCTACACCTTC.

The V call is TRBV7-2, the J call TRBJ2-7; D is uncertain. The V gene lost 3 bases and the J gene lost 2 bases, with 5 bases spanning the gap. The CDR3 extends over 12 amino acids. Germline CDR1 and CDR2: SGHTA and FQGNSA. CDR3 sequence reads: CASSFGAYEQYF. CDR3 nucleotide sequence: TGTGCCAGCAGCTTTGGTGCCTACGAGCAGTACTTC.

This clonotype was seen only once. This sequence joins TRBV2 and TRBJ1-5; a weak D match, TRBD1 (5 bases). CDR3 length: 15 amino acids. V lost 2 bases and J 0 bases, leaving 8 bases between the germline ends. Germline values: CDR1 SNHLY, CDR2 FYNNEI. The CDR3, as DNA: TGTGCCAGCAGTGAATTGGACATTAGCAATCAGCCCCAGCATTTT. Translating it yields CASSELDISNQPQHF.

The CDR3 loop is CASSQGGELEKLFF. The CDR3 bases are TGTGCCAGCAGCCAAGGGGGGGAGCTAGAAAAACTGTTTTTT. The chain carries TRBV7-9 and TRBJ1-4, with D perhaps matching TRBD1 (6 bases). V lost 5 bases, J lost 8 bases, and 15 bases lay in between. This CDR3 has 14 amino acids. The germline V gene encodes CDR1 SEHNR and CDR2 FQNEAQ (reference sequence).

With respect to this clonotype: Mismatch with germline at one junction end may stem from a read error. This chain uses TRBV20-1 with TRBJ2-5, with 9 bases identical to TRBD1. The CDR3 covers 14 residues. Germline V lookup: CDR1 DFQATT, CDR2 SNEGSKA (reference sequence). CDR3 region: CSASPGQGLETQNF. The DNA of the CDR3 is TGCAGTGCTAGCCCCGGACAGGGGCTAGAGACCCAGAACTTC.

This chain joins TRBV29-1 and TRBJ2-2; 8 nucleotides agree with TRBD1. The junction had 4 bases not matched to a gene; V was cut back by 4 bases and J by 3 bases. The germline CDR1 and CDR2 sequences are SQVTM and ANQGSEA. The CDR3 covers 14 residues. CDR3 loop: CSVGPGQDTGELFF. The CDR3 DNA sequence: TGCAGCGTTGGACCGGGACAGGACACCGGGGAGCTGTTTTTT.

With respect to this clonotype: Its ends do not fully match the called genes, so a read error is possible. J is TRBJ2-4 and V is TRBV6-2 or TRBV6-3; maybe TRBD1 (5 bases). The CDR3 is 16 residues long. The germline CDR1 and CDR2 sequences are MNHEY and SVGEGT. The CDR3 DNA sequence: TGTGCCAGCAGTACCCAGGGTACGTTCGGCAGAAACCTTCAGTACTTC. Translating gives CASSTQGTFGRNLQYF.

The rearrangement uses TRBV27 and TRBJ2-5, with no clear D. Germline-derived CDR1 and CDR2 are MNHEY and SMNVEV (reference sequence). The CDR3 has 12 amino acids. Trimming cost V 6 bases and J 7 bases, with 12 bases left between them. CDR3 residues: CASSPNLLTQYF. The CDR3 region has the DNA TGTGCCAGCAGCCCCAACTTGTTGACCCAGTACTTC.